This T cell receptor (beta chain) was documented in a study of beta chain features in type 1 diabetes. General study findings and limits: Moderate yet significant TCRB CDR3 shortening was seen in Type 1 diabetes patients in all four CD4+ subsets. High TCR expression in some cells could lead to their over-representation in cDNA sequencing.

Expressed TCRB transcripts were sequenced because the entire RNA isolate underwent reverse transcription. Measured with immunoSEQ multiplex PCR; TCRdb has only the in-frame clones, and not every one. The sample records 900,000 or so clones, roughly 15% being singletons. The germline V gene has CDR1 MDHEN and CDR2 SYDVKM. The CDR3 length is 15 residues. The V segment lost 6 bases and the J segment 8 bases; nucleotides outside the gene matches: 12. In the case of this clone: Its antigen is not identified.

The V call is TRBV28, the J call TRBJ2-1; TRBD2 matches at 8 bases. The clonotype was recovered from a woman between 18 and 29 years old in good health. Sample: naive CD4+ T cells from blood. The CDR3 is CASSPPGTRSYEQFF. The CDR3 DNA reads TGTGCCAGCAGCCCTCCGGGGACTAGATCCTATGAGCAGTTCTTC. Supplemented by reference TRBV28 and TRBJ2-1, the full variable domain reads DVKVTQSSRYLVKRTGEKVFLECVQDMDHENMFWYRQDPGLGLRLIYFSYDVKMKEKGDIPEGYSVSREKKERFSLILESASTNQTSMYLCASSPPGTRSYEQFFGPGTRLTVL.